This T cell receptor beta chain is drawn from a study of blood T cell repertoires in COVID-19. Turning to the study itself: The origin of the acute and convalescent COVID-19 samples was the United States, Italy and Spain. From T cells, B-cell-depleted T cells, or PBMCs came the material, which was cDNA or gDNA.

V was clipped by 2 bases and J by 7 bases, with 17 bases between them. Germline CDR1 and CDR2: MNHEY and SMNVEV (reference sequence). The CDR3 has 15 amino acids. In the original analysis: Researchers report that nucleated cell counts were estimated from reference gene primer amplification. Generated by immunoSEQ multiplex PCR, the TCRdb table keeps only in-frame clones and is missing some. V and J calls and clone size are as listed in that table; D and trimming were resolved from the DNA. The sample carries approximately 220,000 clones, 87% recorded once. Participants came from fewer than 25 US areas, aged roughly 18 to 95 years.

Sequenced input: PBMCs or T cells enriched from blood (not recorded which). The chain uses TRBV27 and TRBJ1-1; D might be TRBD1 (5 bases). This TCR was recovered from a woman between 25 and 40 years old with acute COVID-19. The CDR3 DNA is TGTGCCAGCAGTTTACAGGGAGGCAGCCTAGGTGAAGCTTTCTTT. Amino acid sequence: CASSLQGGSLGEAFF.